This T cell receptor (beta chain) was documented in a study of tumor-infiltrating lymphocytes in primary liver carcinoma. Out of unsorted whole blood came the blood RNA, and germline DNA was extracted as well. Around 4.1 milliliters of peripheral blood were collected before surgery. CDR3 length: 15 residues. V was clipped by 3 bases and J by 6 bases; unmatched bases: 8. This clonotype came up many times. Its antigen is unidentified. Broader study findings: Tumors carried a top-250-clone fraction significantly exceeding that of blood (p = 0.039). Because the samples were bulk unsorted, the study did not compare CD4+ and CD8+ repertoires.

TCR beta cDNA was prepared out of around 460 ng total RNA by means of a constant-region primer. Employing slightly modified ARM-PCR, three nested multiplex PCR rounds were run, and these gave rise to the TCR beta libraries. Forward primers for TRBV1-TRBV30 and a C-beta reverse primer served the first two PCR rounds, at around 9 cycles each. TCRdb ran MiXCR on the multiplex PCR reads and lists one entry per CDR3 protein. The table lists 250,000 to 350,000 distinct CDR3 sequences, more than 55% of them singletons. Sequencing was carried out using peripheral blood. The chain recombines TRBV12-3 or TRBV12-4 with TRBJ2-3; TRBD2 aligns across 8 bases. This receptor was obtained from a woman between 25 and 40 years old with primary liver carcinoma and hepatitis B virus infection. CDR3 bases: TGTGCCAGCAGTTTGCAGAGCGGGAGCTGGGATACGCAGTATTTT. Protein sequence: CASSLQSGSWDTQYF.